This is a list of T cell receptor beta chains from one sample in a study of cytomegalovirus exposure and HLA in healthy donors. TCRdb's table, derived via immunoSEQ multiplex PCR, lists solely in-frame clones and lacks some. This sample yields 90,000 to 140,000 clones, of which 75% are seen a single time; around 1.2% belongs to the top ten. The sequencing input was PBMCs. Receptor source: a middle-aged man in good health and CMV-seronegative. CDR3s include the opening cysteine and the closing phenylalanine or tryptophan. D genes are given only for firm matches. Clone size is not always given. Where it is, it says once, few, many or a class for expanded clones.

j_call clone_size d_call v_call cdr3_nt cdr3_aa
TRBJ1-1 . . TRBV6-6 TGTGCCAGCAGTTACTCAGGCGGGTGGACTGAAGCTTTCTTT CASSYSGGWTEAFF
TRBJ2-3 . . TRBV6-1 TGTGCCAGCAGTGGCCGGGCTAGCCCTAGCACAGATACGCAGTATTTT CASSGRASPSTDTQYF
TRBJ2-7 . TRBD2 TRBV5-1 TGCGCCAGCAGATGGACTAGCGGGGGCTACGAGCAGTACTTC CASRWTSGGYEQYF
TRBJ2-2 . TRBD2 TRBV4-1 TGCGCCAGCAGCCAAGATTCCTCTAGCGGGAGGTTTACCGGGGAGCTGTTTTTT CASSQDSSSGRFTGELFF
TRBJ1-2 . . TRBV7-9 TGTGCCAGCAGCTTAGGAGGGGGGGGGATTAACTATGGCTACACCTTC CASSLGGGGINYGYTF
TRBJ2-5 . . TRBV7-9 TGTGCCAGCAGCCCCGGGGGGACCCAGTACTTC CASSPGGTQYF
TRBJ2-7 . . TRBV7-2 TGTGCCAGCAGCTTGGGCCCGACGATTTACTACGAGCAGTACTTC CASSLGPTIYYEQYF
TRBJ2-7 . . TRBV6-6 TGTGCCAGCAGTTACCAAGCGGTTTTCGAGCAGTACTTC CASSYQAVFEQYF
TRBJ1-1 . . TRBV28 TGTGCCAGCAGTTCTATAATGAGTTTGGGGAGCACTGAAGCTTTCTTT CASSSIMSLGSTEAFF
TRBJ2-5 . . TRBV5-1 TGCGCCAGCAGCTTGGGCGGACTTGAGGAGACCCAGTACTTC CASSLGGLEETQYF
TRBJ1-2 . TRBD1 TRBV6-5 TGTGCCAGCAGTCCGACAGGGAACTATGGCTACACCTTC CASSPTGNYGYTF
TRBJ1-1 few . TRBV7-8 TGTGCCAGCAGCTTAGGCAGGGTGAGCACTGAAGCTTTCTTT CASSLGRVSTEAFF
TRBJ2-7 few TRBD1 TRBV7-2 TGTGCCAGCAGCTTAGTGGCGGGACAGGCCTCCTACGAGCAGTACTTC CASSLVAGQASYEQYF
TRBJ1-5 few . TRBV30 TGTGCCTGGAGCCCCAGGGGAAATCAGCCCCAGCATTTT CAWSPRGNQPQHF
TRBJ2-1 once TRBD2 TRBV2 TGTGCCAGCAGGGGGGCGAGCGCGGGGGGCAATGAGCAGTTCTTC CASRGASAGGNEQFF
TRBJ1-5 . . TRBV6-5 TGTGCCAGCAGCGACGGGGGGACCCAGCATTTT CASSDGGTQHF
TRBJ2-7 . TRBD1 TRBV19 TGTGCCAGTAGTATAGGGACAGGACTCATTTACGAGCAGTACTTC CASSIGTGLIYEQYF
TRBJ2-7 . TRBD1 TRBV27 TGTGCCACCACAGGGGCGGGCGAGCAGTACTTC CATTGAGEQYF
TRBJ1-3 . . TRBV29-1 TGCAGCGGAACGGAGGTCTCTGGAAACACCATATATTTT CSGTEVSGNTIYF
TRBJ2-7 . TRBD1 TRBV6-5 TGTGCCAGCAGTTTAGGACAGGGAAGGGCCGAGCAGTACTTC CASSLGQGRAEQYF
TRBJ2-1 few . TRBV18 TGTGCCAGCTCACCGTTTCTAGCGAGCTCCTACAATGAGCAGTTCTTC CASSPFLASSYNEQFF
TRBJ2-2 . TRBD2 TRBV9 TGTGCCAGCAGCCCGGATTTGGGACTAGCGGTGAACACCGGGGAGCTGTTTTTT CASSPDLGLAVNTGELFF
TRBJ1-5 . TRBD1 TRBV10-1 TGCGCCAGCAGCGACCGGGACAGCAACAATCAGCCCCAGCATTTT CASSDRDSNNQPQHF
TRBJ2-1 few TRBD2 TRBV9 TGTGCCAGCAGCGTAGCGGGAGGGGGTAATGAGCAGTTCTTC CASSVAGGGNEQFF
TRBJ1-5 . . TRBV7-2 TGTGCCAGCAGTCCCAGCGACGTCCTTCAGCCCCAGCATTTT CASSPSDVLQPQHF
TRBJ1-5 . . TRBV5-1 TGCGCCAGCAGCTTGGGACAGCCCAATCAGCCCCAGCATTTT CASSLGQPNQPQHF
TRBJ2-7 once TRBD1 TRBV27 TGTGCCAGCAGAGAAATCGACAGGGCCTCCTACGAGCAGTACTTC CASREIDRASYEQYF
TRBJ2-5 . . TRBV29-1 TGCAGCGTTTCGCAGGGAGGAGAGACCCAGTACTTC CSVSQGGETQYF
TRBJ1-1 . . TRBV19 TGTGCCAGTAGTTTCAGCGGCTGGGGAGCTTTCTTT CASSFSGWGAFF
TRBJ2-5 . TRBD2 TRBV5-1 TGCGCCAGCACCACTAGCGGGAGGGCCGCGGAGACCCAGTACTTC CASTTSGRAAETQYF
TRBJ2-5 few . TRBV18 TGTGCCAGCTCACCGGTGCCGGACCAAGAGACCCAGTACTTC CASSPVPDQETQYF
TRBJ2-1 . TRBD2 TRBV12-5 TGTGCTAGTGGTTTGCGGGCGGGAGTGGTGATCTACAATGAGCAGTTCTTC CASGLRAGVVIYNEQFF
TRBJ1-6 . . TRBV7-2 TGTGCCAGCAGCTTCGGGACAAATAATTCACCCCTCCACTTT CASSFGTNNSPLHF
TRBJ2-7 . TRBD1 TRBV28 TGTGCCAGCAGGGGGACAGAGAGCTCCTACGAGCAGTACTTC CASRGTESSYEQYF
TRBJ1-4 . . TRBV5-8 TGTGCCAGCAGCCTCCAGCGAAATGAAAAACTGTTTTTT CASSLQRNEKLFF
TRBJ2-7 . TRBD1 TRBV5-6 TGTGCCAGCAGCTCGGGACAGGGCAAGAACGAGCAGTACTTC CASSSGQGKNEQYF
TRBJ2-7 . TRBD1 TRBV6-5 TGTGCCAGCACGGTGTCGGGACAGGCCTACGAGCAGTACTTC CASTVSGQAYEQYF
TRBJ2-3 . . TRBV6-7 TGTGCCAGCAGTACCCCCACCCGTCTAGCGTCTAGCACAGATACGCAGTATTTT CASSTPTRLASSTDTQYF
TRBJ2-1 . TRBD2 TRBV11-2 TGTGCCAGCAGCGCGGGGGGATCGGCCTACAATGAGCAGTTCTTC CASSAGGSAYNEQFF
TRBJ2-7 . TRBD1 TRBV28 TGTGCCAGCGATCGACAGGGGGCCTACGAGCAGTACTTC CASDRQGAYEQYF
TRBJ1-1 . . TRBV19 TGTGCCAGTAGTCCCGCGTGGAGGGAGGTTGACACTGAAGCTTTCTTT CASSPAWREVDTEAFF
TRBJ2-3 . TRBD2 TRBV19 TGTGCCAGTAGTATAGTTCCTAGCGGTAGCACAGATACGCAGTATTTT CASSIVPSGSTDTQYF
TRBJ2-7 . TRBD2 TRBV7-6 TGTGCCAGCAGCTTACTAGCGGAAACCTACGAGCAGTACTTC CASSLLAETYEQYF